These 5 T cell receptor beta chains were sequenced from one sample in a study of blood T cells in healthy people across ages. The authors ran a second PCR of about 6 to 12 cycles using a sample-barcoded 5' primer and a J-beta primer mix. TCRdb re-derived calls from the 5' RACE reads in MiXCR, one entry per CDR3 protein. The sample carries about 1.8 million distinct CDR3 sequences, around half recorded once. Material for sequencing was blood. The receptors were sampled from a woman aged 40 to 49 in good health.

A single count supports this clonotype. In nucleotides, the CDR3 is TGTGCCACCAAAGGGGGTAGTAGCAATCAGCCCCAGCATTTT. This encodes CATKGGSSNQPQHF. The gene calls are TRBV2 and TRBJ1-5; D perhaps matches TRBD1 (6 bases). The CDR3 length is 14 residues. CDR1 is SNHLY and CDR2 is FYNNEI in the germline V gene. V was shortened by 10 bases and J by 0 bases, with 13 bases between the two germline ends. Full variable domain (missing parts from reference TRBV2 and TRBJ1-5): EPEVTQTPSHQVTQMGQEVILRCVPISNHLYFYWYRQILGQKVEFLVSFYNNEISEKSEIFDDQFSVERPDGSNFTLKIRSTKLEDSAMYFCATKGGSSNQPQHFGDGTRLSIL.

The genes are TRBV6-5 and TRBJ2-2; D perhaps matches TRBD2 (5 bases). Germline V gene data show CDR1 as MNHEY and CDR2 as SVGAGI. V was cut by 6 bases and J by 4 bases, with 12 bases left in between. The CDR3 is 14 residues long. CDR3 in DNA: TGTGCCAGCAGCGGGGAGCGGAGCACCGGGGAGCTGTTTTTT. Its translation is CASSGERSTGELFF.

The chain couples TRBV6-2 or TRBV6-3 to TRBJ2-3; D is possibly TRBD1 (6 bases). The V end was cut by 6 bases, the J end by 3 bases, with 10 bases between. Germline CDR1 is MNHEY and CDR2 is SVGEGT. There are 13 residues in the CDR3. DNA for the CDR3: TGTGCCAGCAGCCACAGGGAAACAGATACGCAGTATTTT. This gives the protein CASSHRETDTQYF.

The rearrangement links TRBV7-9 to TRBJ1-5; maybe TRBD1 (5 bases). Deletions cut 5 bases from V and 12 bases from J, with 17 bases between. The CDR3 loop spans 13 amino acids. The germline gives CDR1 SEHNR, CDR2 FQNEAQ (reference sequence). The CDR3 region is CASSPGGVERQHF. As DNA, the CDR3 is TGTGCCAGCAGCCCGGGAGGGGTAGAGCGCCAGCATTTT.

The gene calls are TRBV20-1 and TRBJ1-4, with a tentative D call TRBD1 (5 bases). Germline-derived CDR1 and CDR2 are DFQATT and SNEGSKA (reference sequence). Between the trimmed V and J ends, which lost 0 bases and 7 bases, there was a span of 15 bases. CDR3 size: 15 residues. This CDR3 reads CSARDLTRGAEKLFF. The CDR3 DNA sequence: TGCAGTGCTAGAGATCTTACCCGAGGGGCTGAAAAACTGTTTTTT.